Sequencing of this T cell receptor beta chain was carried out in a study of T-cell reconstitution after alpha-beta-depleted transplantation in children. A library of TCRbeta sequences, prepared with unique molecular identifiers, was generated. TCRdb used MiXCR to reprocess the PCR reads, holding one entry per CDR3 protein. The profile covers 250,000 or so distinct CDR3 sequences, with 20% to 30% appearing a single time and around 4.8% taken by the ten largest. This CDR3 region has 18 residues. The V segment lost 1 base and the J segment 0 bases; nucleotides outside the gene matches: 3. The germline CDR1 and CDR2 sequences are SQVTM and ANQGSEA. This clonotype was seen repeatedly, ten times or more. As yet, its antigen is unknown. Overall study results and limits: Reportedly, alpha-beta T cells present about two months post-transplant originated from several hundred expanded clones of graft origin. From newly produced T cells came most of the T-cell counts and diversity one year after transplant. The high TCRbeta diversity at day 60 in some patients came from surviving recipient T cells and thymic progenitors.

The chain uses TRBV29-1 and TRBJ2-1; 16 bases fit TRBD2. Sequenced here: PBMCs, mostly from graft donor cells, sampled 360 days after TCRalphabeta/CD19-depleted stem cell transplant. This TCR came from a female patient younger than 10 who had a stem cell transplant for congenital amegakaryocytic thrombocytopenia, so the T cells may come from the graft donor. This CDR3 is CSVEVGLAGGSSYNEQFF. CDR3 nucleotide sequence: TGCAGCGTTGAAGTGGGACTAGCGGGAGGGTCCTCCTACAATGAGCAGTTCTTC.